The 7 T cell receptor beta chains reported below all come from one sample, sequenced in a study of human CD4 T cells and Enterobacteriaceae. Proliferating activated T cells were sorted by FACS as CFSE-low CD25+ ICOS+ after roughly 6-7 days. Memory CD4+ T cells were CFSE-labeled and cultured 2:1 with antigen-pulsed autologous monocytes. Memory CD4+ T cells were sorted as all CD4+ cells except CD45RA+CCR7+CD95- naive cells, over 98% pure. Clones were sequenced by immunoSEQ multiplex PCR, and TCRdb holds only the in-frame ones, with some missing. There are about 390 clones in the sample; approximately 40% occur only once, and 29% lies in the top ten. The sequencing input was bacteria-reactive CD4+ T cells grown in culture. Noted subset: CFSE-low proliferating memory CD4 T cells sorted after in vitro stimulation with a heat-inactivated bacterium or M. tuberculosis lysate. These receptor sequences come from a human donor in good health.

Turning to this clone: Other DNA sequences in this sample translate to the same CDR3. The chain employs TRBV10-1 and TRBJ2-2, with TRBD2 matching over 9 bases. Per germline, CDR1 WNHNN and CDR2 SYGVQD (reference sequence). V dropped 3 bases and J dropped 5; count of bases not matched to a gene: 4. This CDR3 contains 15 residues. The CDR3 DNA sequence: TGCGCCAGCAGTGAAGGTCTAGCGGGGACCGGGGAGCTGTTTTTT. It encodes CASSEGLAGTGELFF.

By share of the sample, this clone is medium-sized. This sequence joins TRBV5-1 and TRBJ1-2; 8 bases map to TRBD1. V trimming: 7 bases; J trimming: 4 bases; junction bases outside the gene matches: 9. There are 14 residues in the CDR3. Germline V gives CDR1 SGHRS, CDR2 YFSETQ. The CDR3 DNA reads as TGCGCCAGCTCACAGGACAGGGCCAGCTATGGCTACACCTTC. This sequence encodes CASSQDRASYGYTF.

This sequence joins TRBV27 and TRBJ1-4, with a tentative D call TRBD1 (6 bases). Per germline, CDR1 MNHEY and CDR2 SMNVEV (reference sequence). V was cut by 5 bases and J by 7 bases, with 14 bases left in between. This CDR3 has 14 amino acids. CDR3 residues: CASSGGGSGEKLFF. The CDR3 DNA follows: TGTGCCAGCAGTGGAGGGGGTTCGGGTGAAAAACTGTTTTTT.

The rearrangement joins TRBV5-5 to TRBJ2-7; 10 bases line up with TRBD1. Germline CDR1 SGHKS, CDR2 YYEKEE (reference sequence). The CDR3 contains 15 residues. The V gene end was trimmed by 5 bases and the J gene end by 3 bases; junction bases not matched to a gene: 8. CDR3 coding DNA: TGTGCCAGCAGTTCCGGACAGGGGGACTTCTACGAGCAGTACTTC. Translating gives CASSSGQGDFYEQYF.

The chain uses TRBV5-1 and TRBJ2-1, with TRBD2 identical over 13 bases. This CDR3 has 13 amino acids. The V and J ends lost 7 bases and 10 bases, in that order; junction bases with no gene match: 5. Germline lookup yields CDR1 SGHRS and CDR2 YFSETQ. CDR3 sequence reads: CASGLAGAREQFF. The CDR3 region has the DNA TGCGCCAGCGGACTAGCGGGAGCTCGCGAGCAGTTCTTC.

The rearrangement joins TRBV10-1 to TRBJ2-7; weak D call: TRBD1 (6 bases). V was shortened by 6 bases and J by 12 bases, with 15 bases between the two germline ends. CDR1 and CDR2 from the germline V gene are WNHNN and SYGVQD (reference sequence). The CDR3 runs 11 residues. The CDR3 loop is CASRNTGQWYF. The CDR3 DNA is TGCGCCAGCAGGAACACAGGGCAGTGGTACTTC.

Within the sample, this clone is hyperexpanded. V gene TRBV10-1 combines with J gene TRBJ2-2; no clear D gene. The V end was cut by 3 bases, the J end by 1 base, with 3 bases between. The CDR3 extends over 13 amino acids. Germline V gene lookup returns CDR1 WNHNN and CDR2 SYGVQD (reference sequence). The CDR3 spells CASSDGNTGELFF. CDR3 nucleotide sequence: TGCGCCAGCAGTGACGGGAACACCGGGGAGCTGTTTTTT.